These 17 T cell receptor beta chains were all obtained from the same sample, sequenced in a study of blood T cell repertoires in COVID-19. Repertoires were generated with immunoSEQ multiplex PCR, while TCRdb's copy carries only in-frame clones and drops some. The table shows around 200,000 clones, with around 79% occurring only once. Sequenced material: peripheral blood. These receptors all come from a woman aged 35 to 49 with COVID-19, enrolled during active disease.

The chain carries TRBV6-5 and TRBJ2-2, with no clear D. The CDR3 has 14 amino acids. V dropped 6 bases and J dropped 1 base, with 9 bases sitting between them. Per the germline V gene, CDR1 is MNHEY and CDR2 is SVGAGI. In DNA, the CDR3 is TGTGCCAGCAGGGCCTTGAAGAACACCGGGGAGCTGTTTTTT. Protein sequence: CASRALKNTGELFF.

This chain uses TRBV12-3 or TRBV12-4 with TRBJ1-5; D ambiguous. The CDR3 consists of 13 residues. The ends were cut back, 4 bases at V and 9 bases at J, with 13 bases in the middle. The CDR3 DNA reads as TGTGCCAGCAGTTCCGAGATAGCCTTGCCCCAGCATTTT. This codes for CASSSEIALPQHF.

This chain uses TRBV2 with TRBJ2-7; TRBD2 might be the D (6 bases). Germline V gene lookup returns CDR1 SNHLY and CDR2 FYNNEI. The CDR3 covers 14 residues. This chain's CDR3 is CAASRDLDSYEQYF. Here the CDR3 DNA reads TGTGCAGCGTCAAGGGACTTAGATTCCTACGAGCAGTACTTC.

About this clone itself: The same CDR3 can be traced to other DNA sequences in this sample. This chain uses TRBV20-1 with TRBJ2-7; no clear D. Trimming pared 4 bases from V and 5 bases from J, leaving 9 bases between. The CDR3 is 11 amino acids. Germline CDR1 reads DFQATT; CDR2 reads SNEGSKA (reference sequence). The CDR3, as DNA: TGCAGTGCTACAAGTGGCCACGAGCAGTACTTC. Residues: CSATSGHEQYF.

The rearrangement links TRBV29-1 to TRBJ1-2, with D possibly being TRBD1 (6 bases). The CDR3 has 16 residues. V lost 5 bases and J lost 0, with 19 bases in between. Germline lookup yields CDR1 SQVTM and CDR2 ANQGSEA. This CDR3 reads CSVTHQTGLANYGYTF. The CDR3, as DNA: TGCAGCGTTACCCACCAAACAGGGTTAGCTAACTATGGCTACACCTTC.

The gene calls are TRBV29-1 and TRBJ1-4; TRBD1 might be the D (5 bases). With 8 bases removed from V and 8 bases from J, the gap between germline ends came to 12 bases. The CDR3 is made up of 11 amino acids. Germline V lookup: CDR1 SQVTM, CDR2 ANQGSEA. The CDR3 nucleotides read TGCAGCACGTGGGAGGGGGAAAAACTGTTTTTT. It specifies CSTWEGEKLFF.

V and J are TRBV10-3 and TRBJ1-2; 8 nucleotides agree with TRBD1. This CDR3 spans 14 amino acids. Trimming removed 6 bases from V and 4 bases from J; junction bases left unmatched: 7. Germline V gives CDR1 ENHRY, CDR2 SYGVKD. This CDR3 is CAISPGQEGYGYTF. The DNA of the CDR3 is TGTGCCATCAGCCCGGGACAGGAGGGCTATGGCTACACCTTC.

The CDR3 spells CASSFQMWETQYF. CDR3 nucleotides: TGTGCCAGCAGTTTCCAGATGTGGGAGACCCAGTACTTC. The chain recombines TRBV12-3 or TRBV12-4 with TRBJ2-5; D uncertain. This CDR3 comprises 13 residues. V was cut by 3 bases and J by 5 bases, with 10 bases left in between.

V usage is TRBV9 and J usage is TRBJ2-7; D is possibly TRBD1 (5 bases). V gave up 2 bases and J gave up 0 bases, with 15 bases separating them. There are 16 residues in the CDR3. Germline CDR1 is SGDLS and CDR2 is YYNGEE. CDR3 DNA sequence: TGTGCCAGCAGCGTCGAGGCAGGGATAAGCTCCTACGAGCAGTACTTC. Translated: CASSVEAGISSYEQYF.

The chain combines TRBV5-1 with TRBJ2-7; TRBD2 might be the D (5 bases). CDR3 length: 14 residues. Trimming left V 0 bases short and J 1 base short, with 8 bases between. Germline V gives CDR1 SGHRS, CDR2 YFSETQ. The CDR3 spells CASSLDTRSYEQYF. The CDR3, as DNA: TGCGCCAGCAGCTTGGATACTAGATCCTACGAGCAGTACTTC.

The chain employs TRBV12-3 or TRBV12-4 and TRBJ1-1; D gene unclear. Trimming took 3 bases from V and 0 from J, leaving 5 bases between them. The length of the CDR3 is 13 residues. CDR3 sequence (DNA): TGTGCCAGCAGTTTGGCAGTGAACACTGAAGCTTTCTTT. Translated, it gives CASSLAVNTEAFF.

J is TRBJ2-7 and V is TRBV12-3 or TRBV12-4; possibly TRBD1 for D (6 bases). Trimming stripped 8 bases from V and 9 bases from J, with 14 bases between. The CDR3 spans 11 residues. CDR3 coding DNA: TGTGCCAGCGGGAACACAGGGAGGCAGTACTTC. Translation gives CASGNTGRQYF.

Here the CDR3 reads CASSLIWDRDPNYGYTF. CDR3 DNA: TGTGCCAGCAGCTTAATCTGGGACAGGGATCCTAACTATGGCTACACCTTC. This rearrangement joins TRBV7-9 to TRBJ1-2; 9 bases agree with TRBD1. V gave up 2 bases and J gave up 0 bases; unmatched junction bases: 7. The CDR3 is made up of 17 amino acids. CDR1 is SEHNR and CDR2 is FQNEAQ in the germline V gene (reference sequence). Full variable domain (missing parts from reference TRBV7-9 and TRBJ1-2): DTGVSQNPRHKITKRGQNVTFRCDPISEHNRLYWYRQTLGQGPEFLTYFQNEAQLEKSRLLSDRFSAERPKGSFSTLEIQRTEQGDSAMYLCASSLIWDRDPNYGYTFGSGTRLTVV.

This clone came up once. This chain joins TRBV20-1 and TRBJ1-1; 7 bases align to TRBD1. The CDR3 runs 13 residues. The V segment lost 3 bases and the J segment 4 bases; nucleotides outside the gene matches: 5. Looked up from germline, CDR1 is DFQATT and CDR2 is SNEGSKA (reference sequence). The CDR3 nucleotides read TGCAGTGCTAGTATCCCAGGGGGCACTGAAGCTTTCTTT. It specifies CSASIPGGTEAFF.

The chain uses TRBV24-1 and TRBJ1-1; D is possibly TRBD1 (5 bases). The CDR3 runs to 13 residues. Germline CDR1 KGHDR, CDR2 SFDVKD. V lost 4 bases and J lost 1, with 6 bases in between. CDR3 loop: CATSEGANTEAFF. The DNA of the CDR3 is TGTGCCACCAGTGAAGGGGCGAACACTGAAGCTTTCTTT.

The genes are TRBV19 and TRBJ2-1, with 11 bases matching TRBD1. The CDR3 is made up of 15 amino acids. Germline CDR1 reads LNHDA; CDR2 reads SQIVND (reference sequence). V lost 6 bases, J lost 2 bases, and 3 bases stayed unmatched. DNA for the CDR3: TGTGCCAGTAGCAGGGGACAGGGGGCCTACAATGAGCAGTTCTTC. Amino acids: CASSRGQGAYNEQFF. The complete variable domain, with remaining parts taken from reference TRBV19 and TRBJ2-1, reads DGGITQSPKYLFRKEGQNVTLSCEQNLNHDAMYWYRQDPGQGLRLIYYSQIVNDFQKGDIAEGYSVSREKKESFPLTVTSAQKNPTAFYLCASSRGQGAYNEQFFGPGTRLTVL.

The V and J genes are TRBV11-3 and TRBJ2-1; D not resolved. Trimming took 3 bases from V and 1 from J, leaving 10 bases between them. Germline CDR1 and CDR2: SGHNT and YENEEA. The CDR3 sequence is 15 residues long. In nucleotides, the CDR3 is TGTGCCAGCAGCTTCGCGCGGTCTTCCTACAATGAGCAGTTCTTC. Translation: CASSFARSSYNEQFF. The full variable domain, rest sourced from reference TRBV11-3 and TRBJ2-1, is EAGVVQSPRYKIIEKKQPVAFWCNPISGHNTLYWYLQNLGQGPELLIRYENEEAVDDSQLPKDRFSAERLKGVDSTLKIQPAELGDSAVYLCASSFARSSYNEQFFGPGTRLTVL.